Below, 27 T cell receptor beta chains from the same sample are listed, as sequenced in a study of CD8+CD57+ T cells in acquired aplastic anemia. Template material for TCR beta VDJ and CDR3 profiling consisted of genomic DNA. TCRdb recomputed calls from the reads with MiXCR, one row per CDR3 protein. The data hold 400,000 to 450,000 distinct CDR3 sequences, with 65% to 80% observed a single time. Sequenced material: sorted CD4+, CD8+, or CD8+CD57+ T cells (not recorded which) from PBMCs. The receptors come from a human donor in good health, serving as a control.

This chain connects TRBV5-1 to TRBJ2-3; D uncertain. The CDR3 is made up of 15 amino acids. Trimming stripped 3 bases from V and 6 bases from J, with 17 bases between. Germline CDR1 reads SGHRS; CDR2 reads YFSETQ. CDR3 sequence: CASSSLTLKHDTQYF. The DNA of the CDR3 is TGCGCCAGCAGCTCCTTAACACTGAAGCACGATACGCAGTATTTT.

This clonotype was counted many times. The genes are TRBV11-3 and TRBJ2-3; either TRBD1 or TRBD2 may supply D (6 bases each). The CDR3 has 15 residues. Per the germline V gene, CDR1 is SGHNT and CDR2 is YENEEA. The V gene lost 1 base and the J gene lost 4 bases, with 12 bases spanning the gap. The CDR3 here is CASSLGGATSDTQYF. CDR3 in DNA: TGTGCCAGCAGCTTAGGGGGGGCCACGTCAGATACGCAGTATTTT.

On this clonotype itself: The DNA is omitted, as the CDR3 cannot be located on it reliably, and the CDR3 follows TCRdb's listing. The chain links TRBV7-3 to TRBJ2-5; the D segment call TRBD1 is taken from the table without a DNA check. Per the germline V gene, CDR1 is SGHTA and CDR2 is FQGTGA. The CDR3 comprises 21 residues, both ends counted. The CDR3 loop reads CASSLQGAQIGYTFGSGTQYF.

In this sample, this clonotype turned up once. The chain links TRBV19 to TRBJ1-5; 7 bases are a match to TRBD1. The CDR3 is 18 amino acids. Germline loops: CDR1 LNHDA, CDR2 SQIVND (reference sequence). V lost 3 bases to trimming and J lost 3 bases; unmatched junction nucleotides: 14. CDR3 region: CASSMLRLGRGDNQPQHF. The DNA for the CDR3 is TGTGCCAGTAGTATGTTACGATTGGGCAGGGGGGACAATCAGCCCCAGCATTTT.

The V gene is TRBV20-1, the J gene TRBJ1-5, with 8 bases aligning to TRBD1. Germline V lookup: CDR1 DFQATT, CDR2 SNEGSKA (reference sequence). V lost 6 bases and J lost 1; bases outside the gene matches: 17. This CDR3 contains 18 residues. The CDR3 sequence: CSAVSGGRGLGSNQPQHF. The CDR3 coding sequence is TGCAGTGCGGTGAGCGGGGGCAGGGGGCTAGGAAGCAATCAGCCCCAGCATTTT.

The chain recombines TRBV10-3 with TRBJ2-7, with TRBD2 as a possible D gene (6 bases). The CDR3 contains 15 residues. Looked up from germline, CDR1 is ENHRY and CDR2 is SYGVKD. DNA for the CDR3: TGTTGCATCAGAAGCTCGGGGGTAGAGTCCTACGAGCAGTACTTC. Translated: CCIRSSGVESYEQYF.

In this sample, this clonotype turned up many times. The chain has TRBV11-2 and TRBJ1-2; D is perhaps TRBD1 (6 bases). The CDR3 covers 13 residues. The germline V gene has CDR1 SGHAT and CDR2 FQNNGV. Trimming left V 2 bases short and J 8 bases short, with 12 bases between. The CDR3 DNA reads TGTGCCAGCAGCTTACGGGCAGGGGTCGGCTACACCTTC. Its translation is CASSLRAGVGYTF. Using reference TRBV11-2 and TRBJ1-2 for the parts outside the CDR3, the full variable domain is EAGVAQSPRYKIIEKRQSVAFWCNPISGHATLYWYQQILGQGPKLLIQFQNNGVVDDSQLPKDRFSAERLKGVDSTLKIQPAKLEDSAVYLCASSLRAGVGYTFGSGTRLTVV.

The chain links TRBV5-1 to TRBJ2-1, with TRBD1 as a possible D gene (5 bases). Germline values: CDR1 SGHRS, CDR2 YFSETQ. The CDR3 consists of 14 residues. Trimming left V 5 bases short and J 0 bases short, with 9 bases between. The CDR3 bases are TGCGCCAGCAGAGGGGTCCCCTCCTACAATGAGCAGTTCTTC. Protein sequence: CASRGVPSYNEQFF.

This clonotype was recorded a few times. A much larger clone is a single base away; this may be a read error. The V gene is TRBV10-3, the J gene TRBJ1-2, with D hard to call. Germline CDR1 is ENHRY and CDR2 is SYGVKD. Trimming left V 10 bases short and J 3 bases short, with 21 bases between. The CDR3 consists of 15 residues. CDR3: CATRSGLRLHYGYTF. CDR3 nucleotides: TGTGCCACCAGGAGTGGATTGAGGTTACACTATGGCTACACCTTC.

To note about this clonotype: The DNA is omitted, as the CDR3 cannot be located on it reliably, and the CDR3 follows TCRdb's listing. V usage is TRBV7-2 and J usage is TRBJ2-5; TRBD1, as called in the table, went unchecked against the DNA. Germline V gene data show CDR1 as SGHTA and CDR2 as FQGNSA. Ends included, the CDR3 has 15 residues. This CDR3 is CASSYTGSPLHFGYF.

Many counts were recorded for this clonotype. The V and J genes are TRBV9 and TRBJ2-1; TRBD1 is a possible D gene (6 bases). Germline assignment: CDR1 SGDLS and CDR2 YYNGEE. CDR3 length: 14 residues. V was cut by 4 bases and J by 4 bases, with 12 bases left in between. The CDR3 is CASSPWTDYNEQFF. The DNA of the CDR3 is TGTGCCAGCAGCCCATGGACAGATTACAATGAGCAGTTCTTC. The full variable domain, completed using reference TRBV9 and TRBJ2-1, is DSGVTQTPKHLITATGQRVTLRCSPRSGDLSVYWYQQSLDQGLQFLIQYYNGEERAKGNILERFSAQQFPDLHSELNLSSLELGDSALYFCASSPWTDYNEQFFGPGTRLTVL.

In its sample, this clonotype was seen many times. The chain uses TRBV3-1 and TRBJ2-1; 7 bases agree with TRBD2. Germline loops: CDR1 LGHDT, CDR2 YNNKEL (reference sequence). This CDR3 has 16 residues. Losses at the gene ends were 0 bases for V and 2 bases for J; bases not matched to a gene: 4. DNA for the CDR3: TGTGCCAGCAGCCAAGATGGCCGGGGGGCCTACAATGAGCAGTTCTTC. It specifies CASSQDGRGAYNEQFF.

This clonotype has just a few counts. Lacking the conserved final phenylalanine or tryptophan, this CDR3 likely reflects a read error. No DNA is shown, since the ends of the CDR3 on it are uncertain; the CDR3 is the one TCRdb lists. V usage is TRBV6-1 and J usage is TRBJ2-7. Both ends counted, the CDR3 spans 8 residues. Germline V gene sequence: CDR1 MNHNS, CDR2 SASEGT. Here the CDR3 reads CASSEPAT.

This chain uses TRBV2 with TRBJ2-2; the match to TRBD2 covers 9 bases. Germline trimming cut 1 base from V and 7 bases from J; bases unmatched to any gene: 4. The CDR3 covers 15 residues. The V gene's germline CDR1 is SNHLY and CDR2 FYNNEI. The CDR3 is CASSEVAGVDGELFF. CDR3 sequence (DNA): TGTGCCAGCAGTGAAGTAGCGGGAGTGGACGGGGAGCTGTTTTTT.

This clonotype was recorded at least ten times. The chain carries TRBV20-1 and TRBJ2-1; 7 bases are shared with TRBD2. The J segment lost 9 bases and the V segment lost 0 bases, leaving 8 bases of the junction unmatched. The CDR3 loop spans 14 amino acids. Germline CDR1 and CDR2: DFQATT and SNEGSKA (reference sequence). CDR3 in amino acids: CSAREPGLISEQFF. In DNA, the CDR3 is TGCAGTGCTAGAGAACCGGGACTAATCTCTGAGCAGTTCTTC.

This rearrangement joins TRBV7-2 to TRBJ1-5; D ambiguous. CDR1 is SGHTA and CDR2 is FQGNSA in the germline V gene. V was pared by 5 bases and J by 7 bases, with 15 bases between. The CDR3 contains 14 residues. CDR3 in amino acids: CASSPRRVGQPQHF. The CDR3 region has the DNA TGTGCCAGCAGCCCCCGTAGAGTGGGGCAGCCCCAGCATTTT.

This chain links TRBV20-1 with TRBJ1-2; maybe TRBD1 (5 bases). CDR1 is DFQATT, CDR2 SNEGSKA, per germline (reference sequence). V lost 7 bases, J lost 10 bases, and 19 bases lay in between. The length of the CDR3 is 12 residues. The CDR3 region is CSVTGTVWDYTF. Written as DNA, the CDR3 is TGCAGTGTGACCGGGACCGTATGGGACTACACCTTC.

The rearrangement joins TRBV20-1 to TRBJ2-1; TRBD2 is a possible D gene (6 bases). V dropped 6 bases and J dropped 6 bases, with 21 bases sitting between them. Germline lookup yields CDR1 DFQATT and CDR2 SNEGSKA (reference sequence). This CDR3 comprises 15 residues. CDR3 DNA: TGCAGTGCCATAGCCACTAGCTCGTACGTCAATGAGCAGTTCTTC. Translated, it gives CSAIATSSYVNEQFF.

This clonotype was seen more than once but under ten times. V usage is TRBV12-3 or TRBV12-4 and J usage is TRBJ1-6, with D unresolved. The CDR3 loop spans 13 amino acids. Deletions cut 7 bases from V and 10 bases from J, with 14 bases between. The CDR3 DNA follows: TGTGCCAGCAAGGAGGCAGCCGCCTCACCCCTCCACTTT. It is translated as CASKEAAASPLHF.

The V call is TRBV12-3 or TRBV12-4, the J call TRBJ1-3; D perhaps matches TRBD1 (5 bases). V lost 5 bases to trimming and J lost 8 bases, with 13 bases between them. The CDR3 is 13 residues long. The CDR3 DNA reads as TGTGCCAGCAGTAAGCCCCGAGGGGACACCATATATTTT. Translated: CASSKPRGDTIYF.

The chain combines TRBV10-3 with TRBJ1-5; 8 bases align to TRBD1. V trimming: 3 bases; J trimming: 9 bases; junction bases outside the gene matches: 10. CDR1 is ENHRY, CDR2 SYGVKD, per germline. The CDR3 covers 15 residues. CDR3 sequence: CAISEQTGDTGPQHF. The CDR3 DNA follows: TGTGCCATCAGTGAACAGACAGGGGACACGGGGCCCCAGCATTTT.

This clonotype was detected only once. This chain uses TRBV20-1 with TRBJ1-6; a possible D gene is TRBD1 (5 bases). Germline values: CDR1 DFQATT, CDR2 SNEGSKA (reference sequence). The CDR3 has 14 residues. The germline V and J ends were trimmed by 4 bases and 10 bases, with 17 bases remaining between them. The CDR3 loop reads CSATAASGGSPLHF. For the CDR3, the DNA is TGCAGTGCTACGGCCGCTAGCGGGGGGTCACCCCTCCACTTT.

This chain links TRBV11-1 with TRBJ1-2; unclear D gene. Trimming pared 6 bases from V and 1 base from J, leaving 9 bases between. Germline values: CDR1 SGHAT, CDR2 FQDESV (reference sequence). This CDR3 has 13 amino acids. The CDR3 protein is CASSEAFNYGYTF. The DNA of the CDR3 is TGTGCCAGCAGTGAGGCCTTTAACTATGGCTACACCTTC.

With respect to this clonotype: A junction end diverges from the germline sequence, so it may reflect a read error. CDR3 loop: CATSWDRDRGSHLF. CDR3 in DNA: TGTGCCACCAGTTGGGACCGGGACAGGGGTTCACACCTCTTC. The V gene is TRBV7-3, the J gene TRBJ1-2; 10 bases agree with TRBD1. This CDR3 region has 14 residues. Germline CDR1 reads SGHTA; CDR2 reads FQGTGA. The full variable domain, its missing parts supplied by reference TRBV7-3 and TRBJ1-2, is GAGVSQTPSNKVTEKGKYVELRCDPISGHTALYWYRQSLGQGPEFLIYFQGTGAADDSGLPNDRFFAVRPEGSVSTLKIQRTERGDSAVYLCATSWDRDRGSHLFGSGTRLTVV.

The chain has TRBV10-3 and TRBJ2-3; unclear D gene. The V end lost 10 bases, the J end lost 0 bases, and 14 bases lay between the germline ends. Germline V CDR1 and CDR2: ENHRY, SYGVKD. There are 14 residues in the CDR3. CDR3: CATSAGASTDTQYF. In nucleotides, the CDR3 is TGTGCCACGAGCGCTGGCGCTAGCACAGATACGCAGTATTTT.

The rearrangement uses TRBV11-3 and TRBJ2-3, with 7 bases that match TRBD2. Losses at the gene ends were 4 bases for V and 11 bases for J; bases not matched to a gene: 18. The CDR3 consists of 16 residues. CDR1 and CDR2 from the germline V gene are SGHNT and YENEEA. DNA of the CDR3: TGTGCCAGCAGCTCCGGTGGAGGGGCGGGGGAGACCCAGCAGTATTTT. This translates into CASSSGGGAGETQQYF.

V gene TRBV9 combines with J gene TRBJ2-1; TRBD2 aligns across 8 bases. This CDR3 is 14 amino acids long. V trimming: 8 bases; J trimming: 10 bases; junction bases outside the gene matches: 14. Germline CDR1 and CDR2: SGDLS and YYNGEE. CDR3 region: CASPAQRGSKEQFF. The CDR3 region has the DNA TGTGCCAGTCCCGCACAGCGGGGGAGCAAGGAGCAGTTCTTC.